This TCR beta chain stems from a study of cytomegalovirus exposure and HLA in healthy donors. Across the whole study: Falling in the Caucasian-associated ancestry cluster were 65% to 90% of some 400 genotyped donors. Regarding the study as a whole: Some TCR beta chains (around 180 of them) were listed as cytomegalovirus-associated.

The study ran its PCR with 60 Vbeta and 13 Jbeta primers. Assay used: immunoSEQ multiplex PCR; TCRdb lists only in-frame clones, some missing. Reported are approximately 51,000 clones; the ten largest clones contain roughly a quarter. On this clone: No antigen is known for it.

Deletions cut 6 bases from V and 4 bases from J, with 13 bases between. This CDR3 is built from 13 residues. The germline V gene encodes CDR1 SQVTM and CDR2 ANQGSEA. This TCR was sampled from a man in his forties or fifties in good health and CMV-seropositive. The sample consisted of PBMCs. The rearrangement links TRBV29-1 to TRBJ2-1; D is perhaps TRBD2 (6 bases). The CDR3 coding sequence is TGCAGCGTCGCCCGGCGGGGTTACAATGAGCAGTTCTTC. This encodes CSVARRGYNEQFF.